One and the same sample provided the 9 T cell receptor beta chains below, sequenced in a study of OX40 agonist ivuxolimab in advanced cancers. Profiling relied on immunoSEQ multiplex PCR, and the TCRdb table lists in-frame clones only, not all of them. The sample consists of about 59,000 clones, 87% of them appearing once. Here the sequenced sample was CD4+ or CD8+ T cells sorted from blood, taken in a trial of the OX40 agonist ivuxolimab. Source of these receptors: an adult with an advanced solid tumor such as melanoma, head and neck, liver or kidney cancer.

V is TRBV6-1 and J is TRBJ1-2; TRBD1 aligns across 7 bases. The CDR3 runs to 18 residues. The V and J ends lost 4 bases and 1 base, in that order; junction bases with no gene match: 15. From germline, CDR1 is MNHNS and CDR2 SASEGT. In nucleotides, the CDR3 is TGTGCCAGCAGTGCCTTGGGACCGACAGGGCTCTTTAACTATGGCTACACCTTC. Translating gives CASSALGPTGLFNYGYTF.

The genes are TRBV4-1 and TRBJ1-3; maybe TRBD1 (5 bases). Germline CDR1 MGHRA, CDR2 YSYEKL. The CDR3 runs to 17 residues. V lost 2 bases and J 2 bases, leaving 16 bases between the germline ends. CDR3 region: CASSQPPGVGTGNTIYF. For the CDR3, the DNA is TGCGCCAGCAGCCAACCCCCGGGGGTGGGCACTGGAAACACCATATATTTT.

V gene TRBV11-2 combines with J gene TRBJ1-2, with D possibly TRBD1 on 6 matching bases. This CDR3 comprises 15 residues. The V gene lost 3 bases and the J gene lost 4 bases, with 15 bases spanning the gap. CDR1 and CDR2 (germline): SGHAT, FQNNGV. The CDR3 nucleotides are TGTGCCAGCAGCTTGGGAAGTACAGGGTTCTATGGCTACACCTTC. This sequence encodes CASSLGSTGFYGYTF. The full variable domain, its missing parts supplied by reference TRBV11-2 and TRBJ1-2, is EAGVAQSPRYKIIEKRQSVAFWCNPISGHATLYWYQQILGQGPKLLIQFQNNGVVDDSQLPKDRFSAERLKGVDSTLKIQPAKLEDSAVYLCASSLGSTGFYGYTFGSGTRLTVV.

CDR3 sequence reads: CASSLANGLSNQPQHF. CDR3 in DNA: TGTGCCAGCAGCTTAGCGAACGGCCTTTCCAATCAGCCCCAGCATTTT. The chain has TRBV7-6 and TRBJ1-5; D remains unclear. The CDR3 has 16 residues. The germline V and J ends were trimmed by 0 bases and 3 bases, with 12 bases remaining between them. From germline, CDR1 is SGHVS and CDR2 FNYEAQ.

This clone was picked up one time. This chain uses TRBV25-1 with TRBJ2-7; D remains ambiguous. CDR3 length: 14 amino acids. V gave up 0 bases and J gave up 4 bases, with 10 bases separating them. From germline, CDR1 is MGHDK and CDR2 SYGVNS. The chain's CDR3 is CASSEYSHGYEQYF. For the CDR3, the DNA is TGTGCCAGCAGTGAATATTCCCACGGGTACGAGCAGTACTTC.

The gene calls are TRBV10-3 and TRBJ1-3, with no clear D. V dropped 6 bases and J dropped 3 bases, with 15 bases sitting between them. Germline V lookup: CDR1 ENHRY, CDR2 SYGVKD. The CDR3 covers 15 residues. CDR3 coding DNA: TGTGCCATCAGCGATCCCGGGAGGGTTGGAAACACCATATATTTT. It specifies CAISDPGRVGNTIYF.

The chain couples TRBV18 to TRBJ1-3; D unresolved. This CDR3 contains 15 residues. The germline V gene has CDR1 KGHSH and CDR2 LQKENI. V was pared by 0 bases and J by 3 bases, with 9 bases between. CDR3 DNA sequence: TGTGCCAGCTCACCACCGAACGGAAGTGGAAACACCATATATTTT. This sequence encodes CASSPPNGSGNTIYF.

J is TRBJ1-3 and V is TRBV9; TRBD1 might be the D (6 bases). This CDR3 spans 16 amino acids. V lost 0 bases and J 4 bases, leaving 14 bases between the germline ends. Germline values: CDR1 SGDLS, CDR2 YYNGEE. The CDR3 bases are TGTGCCAGCAGCGTAGTACCGGGGGCGATGGGAAACACCATATATTTT. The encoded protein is CASSVVPGAMGNTIYF.

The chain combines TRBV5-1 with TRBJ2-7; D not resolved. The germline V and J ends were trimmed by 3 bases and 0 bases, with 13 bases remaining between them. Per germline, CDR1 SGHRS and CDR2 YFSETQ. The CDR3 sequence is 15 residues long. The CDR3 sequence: CASSSSQPNSYEQYF. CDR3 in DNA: TGCGCCAGCAGCTCATCACAGCCCAACTCCTACGAGCAGTACTTC.